The rows below give T cell receptor beta chains drawn from one sample of a study of blood T cell repertoires in COVID-19. Sequenced by immunoSEQ multiplex PCR; TCRdb stores in-frame clones only, minus some. The table includes some 200,000 clones, 65% to 90% detected once. Material for sequencing was peripheral blood. These receptors were obtained from a woman between 65 and 79 years old with COVID-19, enrolled during active disease. Both conserved end residues are part of each CDR3. The D gene is left open where the match is weak. Size is stated for part of the rows, as once, few or many counts, or as a class when the clone is expanded.

j_call	d_call	clone_size	v_call	cdr3_aa	cdr3_nt
TRBJ1-4	TRBD1	-	TRBV7-6	CASSLARTGGLHKGLFF	TGTGCCAGCAGCTTAGCGCGTACAGGGGGACTACACAAAGGACTGTTTTTT
TRBJ1-3	-	-	TRBV4-1	CASSQEGAPGNTIYF	TGCGCCAGCAGCCAAGAGGGGGCGCCGGGAAACACCATATATTTT
TRBJ1-2	TRBD1	-	TRBV6-6	CASSSRTGFNYGYTF	TGTGCCAGCAGTTCTAGGACAGGGTTCAACTATGGCTACACCTTC
TRBJ2-7	-	-	TRBV11-2	CASSLDFTGIRTYEQYF	TGTGCCAGCAGCTTAGATTTCACAGGGATCAGGACCTACGAGCAGTACTTC
TRBJ2-1	TRBD1	-	TRBV10-3	CAISGGTGRNEQFF	TGTGCCATCAGTGGCGGGACAGGGAGGAATGAGCAGTTCTTC
TRBJ1-2	-	-	TRBV6-1	CASSEVLYGYTF	TGTGCCAGCAGTGAAGTACTCTATGGCTACACCTTC
TRBJ2-2	-	-	TRBV27	CASSSSGTQLLNTGELFF	TGTGCCAGCAGTTCCTCCGGGACACAGCTCCTGAACACCGGGGAGCTGTTTTTT
TRBJ1-1	-	-	TRBV7-8	CASSSDPGTRLPEAFF	TGTGCCAGCAGCTCTGATCCGGGGACAAGGCTTCCTGAAGCTTTCTTT
TRBJ2-5	TRBD1	-	TRBV10-3	CAISESDGTGASETQYF	TGTGCCATCAGTGAGTCCGACGGGACAGGGGCGTCAGAGACCCAGTACTTC
TRBJ2-5	TRBD2	-	TRBV19	CASSTTLAGGYETQYF	TGTGCCAGTAGTACAACATTAGCGGGAGGGTATGAGACCCAGTACTTC
TRBJ2-1	-	-	TRBV6-2/TRBV6-3	CASSIGRPNYNEQFF	TGTGCCAGCAGTATCGGCAGGCCGAACTACAATGAGCAGTTCTTC
TRBJ1-2	-	-	TRBV2	CASSEGGQIYGYTF	TGTGCCAGCAGTGAAGGGGGCCAAATATATGGCTACACCTTC
TRBJ1-5	TRBD1	-	TRBV4-3	CASSQRQGRGSNQPQHF	TGCGCCAGCAGCCAGAGACAGGGTCGGGGGAGCAATCAGCCCCAGCATTTT
TRBJ1-5	-	-	TRBV6-1	CASSEAGMGGTQPQHF	TGTGCCAGCAGTGAAGCTGGAATGGGGGGTACTCAGCCCCAGCATTTT
TRBJ2-5	-	once	TRBV7-9	CASSEGPEETQYF	TGTGCCAGCAGCGAGGGCCCAGAAGAGACCCAGTACTTC
TRBJ1-4	-	-	TRBV24-1	CATSDGARVLDEKLFF	TGTGCCACCAGTGACGGAGCCAGGGTGTTGGATGAAAAACTGTTTTTT
TRBJ1-6	TRBD1	-	TRBV30	CAWSAGTGRSPLHF	TGTGCCTGGAGTGCGGGGACAGGGCGCTCACCCCTCCACTTT
TRBJ1-1	-	-	TRBV9	CASSVVGPQGNTEAFF	TGTGCCAGCAGCGTAGTAGGCCCCCAGGGAAACACTGAAGCTTTCTTT
TRBJ1-2	-	-	TRBV10-3	CAISRGGLGYTF	TGTGCCATCAGCCGGGGAGGGCTTGGCTACACCTTC
TRBJ2-2	-	-	TRBV4-1	CASSPTDTSYTGELFF	TGCGCCAGCAGCCCAACGGACACTAGCTACACCGGGGAGCTGTTTTTT
TRBJ1-2	-	-	TRBV30	CAWSVRGRGGYTF	TGTGCCTGGAGTGTACGAGGGAGAGGCGGCTACACCTTC
TRBJ1-3	-	few	TRBV6-6	CASTRGHQNSYSGNTIYF	TGTGCCAGCACTCGGGGACACCAGAACAGTTACTCTGGAAACACCATATATTTT
TRBJ1-1	TRBD1	once	TRBV19	CASSGDRTDTEAFF	TGTGCCAGTAGTGGGGACAGGACGGACACTGAAGCTTTCTTT
TRBJ1-2	-	-	TRBV6-6	CASSHRDRSFANYGYTF	TGTGCCAGCAGTCACAGGGACCGATCCTTCGCAAACTATGGCTACACCTTC
TRBJ1-5	-	-	TRBV21-1	CASSARGGQRNQPQHF	TGTGCCAGCAGCGCAAGGGGCGGACAGCGCAATCAGCCCCAGCATTTT
TRBJ1-2	TRBD1	-	TRBV6-2/TRBV6-3	CASSPQGGYGYTF	TGTGCCAGCAGCCCCCAGGGGGGCTATGGCTACACCTTC
TRBJ1-1	TRBD1	-	TRBV2	CASSGDRALAAFF	TGTGCCAGCAGTGGCGACAGGGCGCTTGCAGCTTTCTTT
TRBJ2-5	TRBD2	-	TRBV3-1/TRBV3-2	CASSLRTSGRAETQYF	TGTGCCAGCAGCCTCAGGACTAGCGGGAGAGCGGAGACCCAGTACTTC
TRBJ1-1	TRBD1	-	TRBV6-5	CASSYSNRGQTEAFF	TGTGCCAGCAGTTACTCGAACAGGGGGCAGACTGAAGCTTTCTTT
TRBJ2-1	TRBD2	-	TRBV7-2	CASSLAGAGGPGDEQFF	TGTGCCAGCAGCTTAGCGGGGGCGGGAGGGCCCGGAGATGAGCAGTTCTTC
TRBJ1-2	-	-	TRBV10-3	CAISDRGGYTF	TGTGCCATCAGTGATAGGGGGGGCTACACCTTC
TRBJ2-1	-	once	TRBV12-3/TRBV12-4	CASSLTSNEQFF	TGTGCCAGCAGTCTTACTAGTAATGAGCAGTTCTTC
TRBJ1-1	TRBD1	-	TRBV7-3	CASSPHPGTVNTEAFF	TGTGCCAGCAGCCCCCATCCAGGGACAGTCAACACTGAAGCTTTCTTT
TRBJ1-1	TRBD1	-	TRBV11-3	CASSPWRQGVMNTEAFF	TGTGCCAGCAGCCCGTGGAGACAGGGGGTTATGAACACTGAAGCTTTCTTT
TRBJ1-1	-	-	TRBV4-2	CASLTHSLMTNTEAFF	TGTGCCAGCCTAACACACTCCCTCATGACTAACACTGAAGCTTTCTTT
TRBJ2-7	TRBD2	-	TRBV13	CASSSAGAPGYEQYF	TGTGCCAGCAGCTCCGCGGGAGCCCCAGGGTACGAGCAGTACTTC
TRBJ1-1	-	-	TRBV9	CASSVAAASGGTVNTEAFF	TGTGCCAGCAGCGTAGCAGCCGCATCGGGGGGCACTGTAAACACTGAAGCTTTCTTT
TRBJ2-5	-	-	TRBV14	CASSQRRGGGLETQYF	TGTGCCAGCAGCCAAAGAAGGGGAGGCGGGCTGGAGACCCAGTACTTC
TRBJ2-1	TRBD2	once	TRBV7-8	CASSFRDYYNEQFF	TGTGCCAGCAGCTTCCGGGACTACTACAATGAGCAGTTCTTC
TRBJ1-3	TRBD1	-	TRBV7-2	CASSLGRTGFGNTIYF	TGTGCCAGCAGCTTAGGACGGACAGGGTTCGGAAACACCATATATTTT
TRBJ1-2	TRBD1	-	TRBV27	CASSLVGDRGGYTF	TGTGCCAGCAGTTTAGTGGGGGACAGGGGAGGCTACACCTTC
TRBJ1-1	TRBD1	-	TRBV5-1	CASSLTGDLNTEAFF	TGCGCCAGCAGCTTGACAGGGGATCTGAACACTGAAGCTTTCTTT
TRBJ2-1	-	-	TRBV10-3	CAIRDLSGGHEQFF	TGTGCCATCAGGGATCTTTCAGGGGGGCATGAGCAGTTCTTC
TRBJ1-6	-	-	TRBV5-6	CASSLVPDGRVSPLHF	TGTGCCAGCAGCTTGGTTCCCGACGGCAGGGTCTCACCCCTCCACTTT
TRBJ2-2	TRBD1	-	TRBV9	CASSVEDRGDGGELFF	TGTGCCAGCAGCGTAGAGGACAGGGGAGATGGCGGGGAGCTGTTTTTT
TRBJ2-1	-	-	TRBV6-5	CASSLRRGWNEQFF	TGTGCCAGCAGTCTGAGGAGGGGATGGAATGAGCAGTTCTTC